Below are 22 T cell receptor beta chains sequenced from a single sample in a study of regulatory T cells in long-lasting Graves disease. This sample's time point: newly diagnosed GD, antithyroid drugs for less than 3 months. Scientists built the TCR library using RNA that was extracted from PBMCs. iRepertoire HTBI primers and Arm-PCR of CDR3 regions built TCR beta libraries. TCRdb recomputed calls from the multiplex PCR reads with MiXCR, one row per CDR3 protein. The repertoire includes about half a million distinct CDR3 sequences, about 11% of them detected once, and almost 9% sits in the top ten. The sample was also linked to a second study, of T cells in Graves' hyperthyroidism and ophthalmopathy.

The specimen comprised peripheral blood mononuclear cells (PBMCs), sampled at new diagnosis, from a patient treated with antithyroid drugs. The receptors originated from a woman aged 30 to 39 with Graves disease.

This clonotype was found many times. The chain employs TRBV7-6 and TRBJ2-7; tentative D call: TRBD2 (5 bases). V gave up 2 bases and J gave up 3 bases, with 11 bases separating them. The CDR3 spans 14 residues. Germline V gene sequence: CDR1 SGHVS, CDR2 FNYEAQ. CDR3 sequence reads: CASSLSGEYYEQYF. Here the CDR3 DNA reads TGTGCCAGCAGCTTATCCGGGGAATACTACGAGCAGTACTTC.

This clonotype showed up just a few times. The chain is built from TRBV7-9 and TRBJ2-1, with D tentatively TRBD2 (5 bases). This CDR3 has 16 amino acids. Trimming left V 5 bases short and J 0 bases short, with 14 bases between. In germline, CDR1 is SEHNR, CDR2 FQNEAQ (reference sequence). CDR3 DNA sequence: TGTGCCAGCAGCCGAGAGAGCGGAGGCTCCTACAATGAGCAGTTCTTC. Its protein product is CASSRESGGSYNEQFF.

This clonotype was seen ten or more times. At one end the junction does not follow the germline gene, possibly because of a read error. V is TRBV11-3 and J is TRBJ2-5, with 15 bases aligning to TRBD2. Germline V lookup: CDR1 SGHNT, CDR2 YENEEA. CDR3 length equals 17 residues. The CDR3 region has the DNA TGTGCCAGCAGCTTGGGACTAGCGGGAGGAGTGCAAGAGACCCAGCACTTC. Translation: CASSLGLAGGVQETQHF.

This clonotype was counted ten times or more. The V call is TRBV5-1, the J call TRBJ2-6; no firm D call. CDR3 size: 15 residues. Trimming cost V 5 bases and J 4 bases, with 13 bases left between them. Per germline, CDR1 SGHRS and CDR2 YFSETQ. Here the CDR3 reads CASSLGYRGANVLTF. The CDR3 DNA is TGCGCCAGCAGTCTAGGTTACCGGGGGGCCAACGTCCTGACTTTC.

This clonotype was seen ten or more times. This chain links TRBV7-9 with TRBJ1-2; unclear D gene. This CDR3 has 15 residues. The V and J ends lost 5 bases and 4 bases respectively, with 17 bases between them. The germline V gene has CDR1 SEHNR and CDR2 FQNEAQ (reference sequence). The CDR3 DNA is TGTGCCAGCAGCGGAGCATCTGCAGTCCTCTATGGCTACACCTTC. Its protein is CASSGASAVLYGYTF.

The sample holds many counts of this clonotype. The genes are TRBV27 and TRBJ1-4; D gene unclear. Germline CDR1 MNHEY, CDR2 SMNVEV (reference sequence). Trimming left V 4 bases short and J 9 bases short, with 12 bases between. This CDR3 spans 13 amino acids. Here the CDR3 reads CASSYLARQKLFF. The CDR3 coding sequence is TGTGCCAGCAGTTACTTGGCGCGACAAAAACTGTTTTTT.

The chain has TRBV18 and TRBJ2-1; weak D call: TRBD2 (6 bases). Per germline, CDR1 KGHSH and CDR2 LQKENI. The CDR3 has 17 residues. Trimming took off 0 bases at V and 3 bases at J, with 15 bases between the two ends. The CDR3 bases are TGTGCCAGCTCACCACCTCGTTTCGGGGAGGACTACAATGAGCAGTTCTTC. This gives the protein CASSPPRFGEDYNEQFF.

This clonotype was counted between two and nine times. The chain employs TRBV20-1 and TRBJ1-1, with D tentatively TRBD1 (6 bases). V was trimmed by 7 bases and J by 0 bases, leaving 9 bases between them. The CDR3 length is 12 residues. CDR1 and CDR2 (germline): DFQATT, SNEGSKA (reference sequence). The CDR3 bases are TGCAGTGGAGGGGGGATGAACACTGAAGCTTTCTTT. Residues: CSGGGMNTEAFF.

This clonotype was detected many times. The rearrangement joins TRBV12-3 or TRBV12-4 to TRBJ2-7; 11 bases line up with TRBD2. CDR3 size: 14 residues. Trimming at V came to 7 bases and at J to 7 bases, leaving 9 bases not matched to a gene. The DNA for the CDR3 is TGTGCCAGCACCTTAGCGGGAGGGCCGGGTGAGCAGTACTTC. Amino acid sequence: CASTLAGGPGEQYF.

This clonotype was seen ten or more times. The CDR3 here is CASSHLTAGESYNEQFF. The CDR3 DNA reads as TGTGCCAGCAGCCATCTGACAGCGGGAGAATCCTACAATGAGCAGTTCTTC. V is TRBV3-1 and J is TRBJ2-1; 8 bases map to TRBD2. CDR3 size: 17 residues. Per germline, CDR1 LGHDT and CDR2 YNNKEL (reference sequence). V shed 3 bases, J shed 1 base, and the junction held 8 bases outside the gene matches.

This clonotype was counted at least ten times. CDR3 protein: CASSPRGWTGPTEAFF. The CDR3 DNA sequence: TGTGCCAGCAGCCCTAGGGGTTGGACCGGGCCCACTGAAGCTTTCTTT. The gene calls are TRBV11-2 and TRBJ1-1, with D perhaps TRBD1 (5 bases). The length of the CDR3 is 16 residues. V dropped 5 bases and J dropped 4 bases, with 20 bases sitting between them. Germline CDR1 is SGHAT and CDR2 is FQNNGV.

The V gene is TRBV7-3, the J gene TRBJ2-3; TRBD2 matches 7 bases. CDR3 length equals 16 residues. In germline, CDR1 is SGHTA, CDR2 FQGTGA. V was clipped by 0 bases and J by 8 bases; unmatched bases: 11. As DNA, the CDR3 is TGTGCCAGCAGCTTAACGACTAGCCCCCCGGCCAGTACGCAGTATTTT. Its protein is CASSLTTSPPASTQYF.

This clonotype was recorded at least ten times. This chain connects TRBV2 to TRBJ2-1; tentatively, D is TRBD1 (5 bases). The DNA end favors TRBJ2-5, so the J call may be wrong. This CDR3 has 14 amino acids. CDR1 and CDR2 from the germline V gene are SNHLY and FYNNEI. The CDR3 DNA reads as TGTGCCAGCAGTGAGGGGCGACTGAGAGAGACCCAGTACTTC. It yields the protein CASSEGRLRETQYF.

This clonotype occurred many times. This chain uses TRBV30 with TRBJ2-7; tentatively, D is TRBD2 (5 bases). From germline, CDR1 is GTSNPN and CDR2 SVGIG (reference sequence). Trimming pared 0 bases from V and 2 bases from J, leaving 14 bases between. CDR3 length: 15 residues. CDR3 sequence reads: CAWSVLGFGTYEQYF. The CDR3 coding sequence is TGTGCCTGGAGTGTCCTTGGCTTCGGGACCTACGAGCAGTACTTC. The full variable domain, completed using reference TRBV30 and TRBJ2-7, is SQTIHQWPATLVQPVGSPLSLECTVEGTSNPNLYWYRQAAGRGLQLLFYSVGIGQISSEVPQNLSASRPQDRQFILSSKKLLLSDSGFYLCAWSVLGFGTYEQYFGPGTRLTVT.

The CDR3 reads CASSDWMNEQFF. CDR3 in DNA: TGTGCCAGCAGTGACTGGATGAATGAGCAGTTCTTC. The rearrangement links TRBV2 to TRBJ2-1; D unclear. This CDR3 spans 12 amino acids. V lost 3 bases and J 7 bases, leaving 7 bases between the germline ends. Germline CDR1 reads SNHLY; CDR2 reads FYNNEI.

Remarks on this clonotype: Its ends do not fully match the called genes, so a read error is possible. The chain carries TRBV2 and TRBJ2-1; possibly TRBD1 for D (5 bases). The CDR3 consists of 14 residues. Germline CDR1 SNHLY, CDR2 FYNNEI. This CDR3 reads CAGSVLGVGDEQFF. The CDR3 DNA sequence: TGTGCCGGCAGTGTGTTAGGGGTCGGCGATGAGCAGTTCTTC.

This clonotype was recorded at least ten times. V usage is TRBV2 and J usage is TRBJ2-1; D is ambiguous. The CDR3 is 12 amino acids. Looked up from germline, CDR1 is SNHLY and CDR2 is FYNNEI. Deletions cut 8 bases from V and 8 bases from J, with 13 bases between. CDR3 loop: CASHTRVDEQFF. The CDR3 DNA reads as TGTGCCAGCCATACCCGGGTGGATGAGCAGTTCTTC.

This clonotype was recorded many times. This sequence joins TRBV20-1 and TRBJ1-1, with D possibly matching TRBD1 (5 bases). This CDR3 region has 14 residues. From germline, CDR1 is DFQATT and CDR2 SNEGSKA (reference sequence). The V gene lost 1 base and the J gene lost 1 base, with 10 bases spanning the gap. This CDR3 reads CSARVGRENTEAFF. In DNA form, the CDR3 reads TGCAGTGCTAGAGTCGGCAGGGAGAACACTGAAGCTTTCTTT.

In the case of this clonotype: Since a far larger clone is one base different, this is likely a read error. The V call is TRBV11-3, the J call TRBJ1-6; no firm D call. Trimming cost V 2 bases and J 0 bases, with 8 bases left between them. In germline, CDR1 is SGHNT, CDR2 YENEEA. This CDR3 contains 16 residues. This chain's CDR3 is CASSLYEISYNSPLHF. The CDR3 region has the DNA TGTGCCAGCAGCTTATACGAGATCTCCTATAATTCACCCCTCCACTTT.

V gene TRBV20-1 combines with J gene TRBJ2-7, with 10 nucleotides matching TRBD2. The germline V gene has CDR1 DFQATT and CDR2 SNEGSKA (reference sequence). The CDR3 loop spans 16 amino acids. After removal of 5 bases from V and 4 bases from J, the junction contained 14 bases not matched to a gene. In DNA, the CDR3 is TGCAGTGCTGCCCGAAAGAGGGCTAGCGGGAGTTACGAGCAGTACTTC. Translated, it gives CSAARKRASGSYEQYF.

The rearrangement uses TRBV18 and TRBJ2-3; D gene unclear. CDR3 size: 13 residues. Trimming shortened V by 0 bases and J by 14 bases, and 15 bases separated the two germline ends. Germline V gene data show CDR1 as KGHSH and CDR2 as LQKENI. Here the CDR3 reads CASSPPRRASPYF. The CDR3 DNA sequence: TGTGCCAGCTCACCACCGCGAAGGGCTAGTCCGTATTTT.

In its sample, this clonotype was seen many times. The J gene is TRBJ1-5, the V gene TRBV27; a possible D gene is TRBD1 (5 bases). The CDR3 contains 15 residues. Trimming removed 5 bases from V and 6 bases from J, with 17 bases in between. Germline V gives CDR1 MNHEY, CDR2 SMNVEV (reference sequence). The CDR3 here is CASSPDRPAGQPQHF. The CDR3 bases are TGTGCCAGCAGTCCCGACAGACCTGCCGGTCAGCCCCAGCATTTT.